The next 18 T cell receptor beta chains were all read from a single sample in a study of cytomegalovirus exposure and HLA in healthy donors. The assay was immunoSEQ multiplex PCR, and TCRdb's table has in-frame clones only and misses some. Of approximately 150,000 clones listed, 80% to 90% are singletons. Sequences were obtained from PBMCs. The receptors shown here come from a man between 18 and 35 years old in good health and CMV-seropositive.

The chain combines TRBV9 with TRBJ1-2; D gene unclear. V gave up 4 bases and J gave up 0 bases, with 13 bases separating them. Germline loops: CDR1 SGDLS, CDR2 YYNGEE. The CDR3 runs 15 residues. CDR3 region: CASSRFDTPNYGYTF. As DNA, the CDR3 is TGTGCCAGCAGCCGTTTCGATACACCTAACTATGGCTACACCTTC.

This clone appeared a single time. J is TRBJ1-6 and V is TRBV28, with D possibly TRBD1 on 6 matching bases. Trimming took 6 bases from V and 6 from J, leaving 18 bases between them. From germline, CDR1 is MDHEN and CDR2 SYDVKM. The CDR3 is 16 amino acids. The CDR3 loop reads CASRTPTGTFNSPLHF. CDR3 in DNA: TGTGCCAGCAGAACCCCGACAGGAACCTTTAATTCACCCCTCCACTTT.

The chain joins TRBV9 to TRBJ1-2; D not resolved. Between the trimmed V and J ends, which lost 2 bases and 6 bases, there was a span of 14 bases. Germline CDR1 reads SGDLS; CDR2 reads YYNGEE. This CDR3 contains 14 residues. CDR3 in amino acids: CASSVWTPKNGYTF. CDR3 bases: TGTGCCAGCAGCGTTTGGACTCCTAAGAATGGCTACACCTTC. Based on the CDR3 plus reference TRBV9 and TRBJ1-2, the full variable domain is DSGVTQTPKHLITATGQRVTLRCSPRSGDLSVYWYQQSLDQGLQFLIQYYNGEERAKGNILERFSAQQFPDLHSELNLSSLELGDSALYFCASSVWTPKNGYTFGSGTRLTVV.

The rearrangement uses TRBV19 and TRBJ2-1; 8 nucleotides line up with TRBD2. The CDR3 loop spans 16 amino acids. Germline loops: CDR1 LNHDA, CDR2 SQIVND (reference sequence). With 5 bases clipped from V and 7 bases from J, the junction kept 13 bases outside the gene matches. The CDR3 nucleotides read TGTGCCAGTAGTCCCCAGACTAGCGCGCTTGGGAATGAGCAGTTCTTC. Its protein is CASSPQTSALGNEQFF.

V is TRBV5-1 and J is TRBJ2-3, with 7 bases lining up with TRBD1. CDR3 length: 13 residues. The germline CDR1 and CDR2 sequences are SGHRS and YFSETQ. J was trimmed by 9 bases and V by 4 bases; bases with no gene match: 8. The CDR3: CASSPGNRGTQYF. DNA of the CDR3: TGCGCCAGCAGCCCCGGGAACAGGGGAACGCAGTATTTT.

This clone was counted between two and nine times. The rearrangement links TRBV14 to TRBJ1-2, with 8 positions matching TRBD1. This CDR3 is 16 amino acids long. Unmatched junction bases numbered 9, after V lost 2 bases and J lost 4 bases. In germline, CDR1 is SGHDN, CDR2 FVKESK. CDR3 coding DNA: TGTGCCAGCAGCCAATCGGGGACAGGTGCCTTCTATGGCTACACCTTC. Translated, it gives CASSQSGTGAFYGYTF. The whole variable domain, remainder taken from reference TRBV14 and TRBJ1-2, is EAGVTQFPSHSVIEKGQTVTLRCDPISGHDNLYWYRRVMGKEIKFLLHFVKESKQDESGMPNNRFLAERTGGTYSTLKVQPAELEDSGVYFCASSQSGTGAFYGYTFGSGTRLTVV.

The V and J genes are TRBV18 and TRBJ1-4, with D perhaps TRBD1 (5 bases). From germline, CDR1 is KGHSH and CDR2 LQKENI. The CDR3 covers 15 residues. The V end lost 2 bases, the J end lost 5 bases, and 12 bases lay between the germline ends. The CDR3 spells CASSPATVRNEKLFF. CDR3 bases: TGTGCCAGCTCACCAGCGACAGTTAGAAATGAAAAACTGTTTTTT.

The chain links TRBV7-9 to TRBJ1-5; no definite D call. V lost 3 bases and J 4 bases, leaving 4 bases between the germline ends. There are 12 residues in the CDR3. Germline CDR1 is SEHNR and CDR2 is FQNEAQ (reference sequence). This chain's CDR3 is CASSFGNQPQHF. The CDR3 region has the DNA TGTGCCAGCAGCTTCGGGAATCAGCCCCAGCATTTT.

Here the CDR3 DNA reads TGTGCCAGCAGTGCACAGGGCGGGGGCACTGAAGCTTTCTTT. It yields the protein CASSAQGGGTEAFF. The rearrangement links TRBV6-4 to TRBJ1-1; a weak D match, TRBD1 (6 bases). From germline, CDR1 is MRHNA and CDR2 SNTAGT. The CDR3 is 14 residues long. Trimming removed 4 bases at V and 4 bases at J, with 13 bases between.

J is TRBJ1-4 and V is TRBV7-6; D is uncertain. The CDR3 runs to 13 residues. Trimming removed 6 bases from V and 8 bases from J, with 13 bases in between. The V gene's germline CDR1 is SGHVS and CDR2 FNYEAQ. CDR3 sequence (DNA): TGTGCCAGCAGACCGAGGCCGTTCGAAAAACTGTTTTTT. Protein product: CASRPRPFEKLFF.

V gene TRBV27 combines with J gene TRBJ1-1; tentative D call: TRBD1 (6 bases). The length of the CDR3 is 14 residues. Germline CDR1 MNHEY, CDR2 SMNVEV (reference sequence). V lost 6 bases to trimming and J lost 0 bases, with 11 bases between them. The DNA of the CDR3 is TGTGCCAGCAGGAAGGGGGTAGTGAACACTGAAGCTTTCTTT. Translated: CASRKGVVNTEAFF.

The chain links TRBV5-1 to TRBJ2-1; 9 bases agree with TRBD2. The germline gives CDR1 SGHRS, CDR2 YFSETQ. Trimming cost V 5 bases and J 7 bases; bases outside gene matches: 37. This CDR3 has 24 residues. DNA for the CDR3: TGCGCCAGCAGAAAGGGAGTGGCCTTCTTAGGAAGGAGCGGGGGGCCCTACCGGCGGAATGAGCAGTTCTTC. It codes for CASRKGVAFLGRSGGPYRRNEQFF. Using reference TRBV5-1 and TRBJ2-1 for the parts outside the CDR3, the full variable domain is KAGVTQTPRYLIKTRGQQVTLSCSPISGHRSVSWYQQTPGQGLQFLFEYFSETQRNKGNFPGRFSGRQFSNSRSEMNVSTLELGDSALYLCASRKGVAFLGRSGGPYRRNEQFFGPGTRLTVL.

This clone was detected a few times. J is TRBJ1-2 and V is TRBV20-1; unclear D gene. Looked up from germline, CDR1 is DFQATT and CDR2 is SNEGSKA (reference sequence). This CDR3 region has 11 residues. The V end was cut by 2 bases, the J end by 8 bases, with 9 bases between. The CDR3 loop is CSARSGLGYTF. The DNA of the CDR3 is TGCAGTGCTAGATCAGGTCTAGGCTACACCTTC.

The J gene is TRBJ1-2, the V gene TRBV19; no firm D call. Germline V CDR1 and CDR2: LNHDA, SQIVND (reference sequence). The CDR3 has 16 residues. Trimming cost V 2 bases and J 4 bases, with 17 bases left between them. CDR3 sequence (DNA): TGTGCCAGTAGTATAAGTACCCATATGGCGGCCTATGGCTACACCTTC. Translating it yields CASSISTHMAAYGYTF.

This rearrangement joins TRBV5-6 to TRBJ1-5; a possible D gene is TRBD1 (5 bases). Germline CDR1 and CDR2: SGHDT and YYEEEE. The CDR3 contains 14 residues. V was trimmed by 4 bases and J by 3 bases, leaving 11 bases between them. CDR3 in amino acids: CASSIRDSNQPQHF. The CDR3, as DNA: TGTGCCAGCAGCATCCGGGACTCCAATCAGCCCCAGCATTTT.

V usage is TRBV5-4 and J usage is TRBJ1-1, with a weak D call TRBD1 (5 bases). The CDR3 covers 15 residues. V lost 0 bases and J 0 bases, leaving 9 bases between the germline ends. The germline CDR1 and CDR2 sequences are SGHNT and YYREEE (reference sequence). The CDR3 sequence: CASSLDRQMNTEAFF. CDR3 coding DNA: TGTGCCAGCAGCTTGGACCGACAGATGAACACTGAAGCTTTCTTT.

The rearrangement uses TRBV15 and TRBJ2-5; 11 bases match TRBD2. Germline CDR1 and CDR2: LNHNV and YYDKDF (reference sequence). The CDR3 extends over 19 amino acids. The V and J ends lost 8 bases and 2 bases, in that order; junction bases with no gene match: 19. CDR3 sequence reads: CATGSWGVGLADKQETQYF. CDR3 DNA: TGTGCCACCGGGTCCTGGGGGGTGGGACTAGCGGACAAACAAGAGACCCAGTACTTC.

V gene TRBV7-9 combines with J gene TRBJ2-1; D is perhaps TRBD1 (6 bases). Looked up from germline, CDR1 is SEHNR and CDR2 is FQNEAQ (reference sequence). Trimming cost V 3 bases and J 7 bases, with 10 bases left between them. The CDR3 runs 13 residues. The CDR3 loop reads CASSFRQANEQFF. The CDR3 coding sequence is TGTGCCAGCAGCTTTAGACAGGCGAATGAGCAGTTCTTC.